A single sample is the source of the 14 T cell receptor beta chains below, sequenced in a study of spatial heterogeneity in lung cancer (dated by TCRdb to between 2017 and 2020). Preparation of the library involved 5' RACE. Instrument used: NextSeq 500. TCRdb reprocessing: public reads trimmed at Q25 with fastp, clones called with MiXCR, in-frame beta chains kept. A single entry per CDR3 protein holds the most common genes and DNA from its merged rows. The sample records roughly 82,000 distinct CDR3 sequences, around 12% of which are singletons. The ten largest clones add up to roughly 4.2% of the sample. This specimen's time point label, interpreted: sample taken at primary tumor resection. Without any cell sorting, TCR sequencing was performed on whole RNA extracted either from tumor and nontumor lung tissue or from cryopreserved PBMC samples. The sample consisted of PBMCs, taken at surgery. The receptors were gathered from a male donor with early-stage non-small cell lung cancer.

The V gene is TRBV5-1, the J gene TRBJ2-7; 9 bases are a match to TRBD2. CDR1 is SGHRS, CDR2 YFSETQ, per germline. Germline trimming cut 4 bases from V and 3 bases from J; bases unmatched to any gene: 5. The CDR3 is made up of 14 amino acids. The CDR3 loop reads CASSHSGRDYEQYF. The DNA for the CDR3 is TGCGCCAGCAGCCATAGCGGGAGAGACTACGAGCAGTACTTC.

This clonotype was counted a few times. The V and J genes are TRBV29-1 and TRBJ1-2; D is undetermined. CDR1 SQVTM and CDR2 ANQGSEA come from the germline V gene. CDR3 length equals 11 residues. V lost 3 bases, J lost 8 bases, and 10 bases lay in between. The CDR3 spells CSVERTEGYTF. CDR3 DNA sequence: TGCAGCGTTGAGCGGACGGAGGGCTACACCTTC.

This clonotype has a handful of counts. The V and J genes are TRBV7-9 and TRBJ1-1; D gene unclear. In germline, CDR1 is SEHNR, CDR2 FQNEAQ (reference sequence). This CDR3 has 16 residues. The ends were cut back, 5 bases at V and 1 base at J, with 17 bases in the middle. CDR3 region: CASSTSTGVQNTEAFF. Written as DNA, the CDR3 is TGTGCCAGCAGCACTAGCACTGGGGTACAGAACACTGAAGCTTTCTTT. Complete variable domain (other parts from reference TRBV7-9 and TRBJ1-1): DTGVSQNPRHKITKRGQNVTFRCDPISEHNRLYWYRQTLGQGPEFLTYFQNEAQLEKSRLLSDRFSAERPKGSFSTLEIQRTEQGDSAMYLCASSTSTGVQNTEAFFGQGTRLTVV.

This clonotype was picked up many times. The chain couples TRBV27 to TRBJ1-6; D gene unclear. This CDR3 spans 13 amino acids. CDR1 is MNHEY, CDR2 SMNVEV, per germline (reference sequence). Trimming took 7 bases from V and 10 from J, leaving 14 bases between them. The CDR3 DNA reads TGTGCCAGCAAGGACGCCAGGAAGTCACCCCTCCACTTT. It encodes CASKDARKSPLHF.

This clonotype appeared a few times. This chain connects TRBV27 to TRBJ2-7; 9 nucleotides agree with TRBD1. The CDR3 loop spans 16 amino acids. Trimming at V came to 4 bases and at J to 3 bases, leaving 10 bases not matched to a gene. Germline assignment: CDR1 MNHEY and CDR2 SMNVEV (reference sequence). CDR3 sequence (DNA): TGTGCCAGCAGTTCGGGTGGCGGACAGGGGATCTACGAGCAGTACTTC. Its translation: CASSSGGGQGIYEQYF.

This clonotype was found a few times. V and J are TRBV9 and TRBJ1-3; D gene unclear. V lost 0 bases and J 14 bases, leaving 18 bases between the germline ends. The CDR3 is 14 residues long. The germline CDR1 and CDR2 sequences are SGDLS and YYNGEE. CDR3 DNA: TGTGCCAGCAGCGTAGAAACCAACCCGGCGGAACTATATTTT. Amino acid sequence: CASSVETNPAELYF.

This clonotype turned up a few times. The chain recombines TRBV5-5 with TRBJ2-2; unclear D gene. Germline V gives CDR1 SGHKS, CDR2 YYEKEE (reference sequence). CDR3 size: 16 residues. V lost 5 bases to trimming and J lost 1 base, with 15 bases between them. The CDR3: CASRELQGENTGELFF. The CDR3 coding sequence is TGTGCCAGCAGGGAACTTCAAGGAGAGAACACCGGGGAGCTGTTTTTT.

The CDR3 sequence is CASSYEVTGGYEQFF. Written as DNA, the CDR3 is TGTGCCAGCAGCTACGAAGTAACAGGGGGCTATGAGCAGTTCTTC. This chain uses TRBV5-5 with TRBJ2-1, with 9 bases that match TRBD1. The J segment lost 8 bases and the V segment lost 3 bases, leaving 9 bases of the junction unmatched. From germline, CDR1 is SGHKS and CDR2 YYEKEE (reference sequence). The CDR3 is 15 residues long.

CDR3 in DNA: TGTGCCACCAGTGTCAGGGATTACGGCGGGGAGCTGTTTTTT. Encoded protein: CATSVRDYGGELFF. V gene TRBV24-1 combines with J gene TRBJ2-2; TRBD1 might be the D (5 bases). This CDR3 region has 14 residues. CDR1 KGHDR and CDR2 SFDVKD come from the germline V gene. V was trimmed by 5 bases and J by 7 bases, leaving 13 bases between them.

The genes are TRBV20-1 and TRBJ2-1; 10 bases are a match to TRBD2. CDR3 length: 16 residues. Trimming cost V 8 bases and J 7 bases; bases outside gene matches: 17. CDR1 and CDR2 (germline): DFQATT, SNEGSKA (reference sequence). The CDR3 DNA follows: TGCAGTACAGGCGCTAGCGGGAGAGTGGGCTCAAATGAGCAGTTCTTC. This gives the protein CSTGASGRVGSNEQFF.

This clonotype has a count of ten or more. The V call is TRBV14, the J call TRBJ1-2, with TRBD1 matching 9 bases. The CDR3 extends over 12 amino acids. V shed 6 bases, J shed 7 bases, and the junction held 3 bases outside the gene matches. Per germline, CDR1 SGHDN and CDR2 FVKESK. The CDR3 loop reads CASRGQGSGYTF. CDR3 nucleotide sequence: TGTGCCAGCAGGGGACAGGGTTCTGGCTACACCTTC. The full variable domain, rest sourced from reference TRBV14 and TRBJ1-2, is EAGVTQFPSHSVIEKGQTVTLRCDPISGHDNLYWYRRVMGKEIKFLLHFVKESKQDESGMPNNRFLAERTGGTYSTLKVQPAELEDSGVYFCASRGQGSGYTFGSGTRLTVV.

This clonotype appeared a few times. The CDR3 DNA reads as TGCGCCAGCAGCTTGGGAAGCGGGAGACCCCACGAGCAGTACTTC. Encoded protein: CASSLGSGRPHEQYF. The V gene is TRBV5-1, the J gene TRBJ2-7; TRBD2 agrees at 8 bases. Per the germline V gene, CDR1 is SGHRS and CDR2 is YFSETQ. The CDR3 contains 15 residues. The trim removed 0 bases at V and 5 bases at J, leaving 7 bases unmatched.

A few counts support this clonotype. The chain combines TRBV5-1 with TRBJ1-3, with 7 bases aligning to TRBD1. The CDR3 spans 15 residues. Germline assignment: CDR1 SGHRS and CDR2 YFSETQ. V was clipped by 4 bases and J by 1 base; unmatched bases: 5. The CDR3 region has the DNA TGCGCCAGCAGCCCGTGGACAGGTTCTGGAAACACCATATATTTT. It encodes CASSPWTGSGNTIYF.

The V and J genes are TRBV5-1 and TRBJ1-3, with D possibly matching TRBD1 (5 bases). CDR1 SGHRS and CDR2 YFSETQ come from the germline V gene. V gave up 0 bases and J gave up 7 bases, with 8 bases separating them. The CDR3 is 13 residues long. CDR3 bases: TGCGCCAGCAGCTTGGGAGGGGAGAACACCATATATTTT. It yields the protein CASSLGGENTIYF. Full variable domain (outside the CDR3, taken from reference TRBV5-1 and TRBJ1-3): KAGVTQTPRYLIKTRGQQVTLSCSPISGHRSVSWYQQTPGQGLQFLFEYFSETQRNKGNFPGRFSGRQFSNSRSEMNVSTLELGDSALYLCASSLGGENTIYFGEGSWLTVV.